Presented here are 19 T cell receptor beta chains from one specimen sequenced in a study of CD8 T cells in ankylosing spondylitis. TCRdb processed the 5' RACE reads anew with MiXCR; each CDR3 protein has one entry. The sample consists of 100,000 to 150,000 distinct CDR3 sequences, around 9% of them appearing once. Sequencing was performed on blood, either unsorted or a sorted T cell fraction (not recorded which). All receptors come from a male donor with ankylosing spondylitis or in good health (not recorded which).

This clonotype is a singleton in its sample. Mismatch with germline at one junction end may stem from a read error. The V and J genes are TRBV3-1 and TRBJ2-7; D might be TRBD2 (6 bases). Germline V lookup: CDR1 LGHDT, CDR2 YNNKEL (reference sequence). This CDR3 is 15 amino acids long. The CDR3 reads CASCQFGGSGGEQYF. CDR3 DNA sequence: TGTGCCAGCTGCCAATTTGGAGGGTCGGGCGGCGAGCAGTACTTC.

The table lists this clonotype with many counts. The chain links TRBV6-1 to TRBJ1-4; the D gene is possibly TRBD1 (6 bases). Trimming shortened V by 6 bases and J by 0 bases, and 11 bases separated the two germline ends. CDR1 MNHNS and CDR2 SASEGT come from the germline V gene. The CDR3 runs 15 residues. The CDR3 DNA follows: TGTGCCAGCAGCGCTAGGGGGGCAACTAATGAAAAACTGTTTTTT. Residues: CASSARGATNEKLFF.

This clonotype has a count of ten or more. This chain links TRBV10-3 with TRBJ1-5; the match to TRBD1 covers 7 bases. CDR3 length: 13 amino acids. J was trimmed by 5 bases and V by 8 bases; bases with no gene match: 6. The germline V gene has CDR1 ENHRY and CDR2 SYGVKD. CDR3 sequence reads: CAIQGGVDQPQHF. The CDR3 coding sequence is TGTGCCATCCAAGGGGGCGTGGATCAGCCCCAGCATTTT.

The table lists this clonotype with many counts. V is TRBV6-1 and J is TRBJ2-1; D remains ambiguous. Per the germline V gene, CDR1 is MNHNS and CDR2 is SASEGT. This CDR3 is 16 amino acids long. Trimming shortened V by 6 bases and J by 0 bases, and 15 bases separated the two germline ends. In nucleotides, the CDR3 is TGTGCCAGCAGCCGACGGCCCAGTAGCTCCTACAATGAGCAGTTCTTC. It yields the protein CASSRRPSSSYNEQFF.

The gene calls are TRBV7-9 and TRBJ2-4; 7 bases line up with TRBD2. Germline CDR1 is SEHNR and CDR2 is FQNEAQ (reference sequence). Trimming took 0 bases from V and 6 from J; bases not matched to a gene: 5. The CDR3 contains 15 residues. CDR3 loop: CASSLAGGPGNIQYF. As DNA, the CDR3 is TGTGCCAGCAGCTTAGCGGGAGGGCCCGGAAACATTCAGTACTTC.

In the case of this clonotype: Just one base apart from a much larger clone, this may be a read error. The V gene is TRBV7-9, the J gene TRBJ2-1; D is possibly TRBD1 (6 bases). This CDR3 has 15 amino acids. CDR1 and CDR2 from the germline V gene are SEHNR and FQNEAQ (reference sequence). CDR3: CASISQGRSYNERFF. Written as DNA, the CDR3 is TGTGCCAGCATAAGCCAGGGGCGGTCCTACAATGAGCGGTTCTTC.

Remarks on this clonotype: One junction end does not reproduce the germline sequence, and a read error may be involved. CDR3 bases: TGTGCCATCAGCCCCCGGCCCGACACAGATACGCAGTATTTT. This codes for CAISPRPDTDTQYF. V usage is TRBV5-5 and J usage is TRBJ2-3; D gene ambiguous. CDR1 is SGHKS and CDR2 is YYEKEE in the germline V gene (reference sequence). This CDR3 comprises 14 residues.

The chain uses TRBV12-3 or TRBV12-4 and TRBJ2-1; possible D gene TRBD1, 5 bases. The CDR3 runs to 14 residues. The V end was cut by 7 bases, the J end by 2 bases, with 12 bases between. DNA of the CDR3: TGTGCCAGCAAAAGGGGCCCGACCTACAATGAGCAGTTCTTC. Translated: CASKRGPTYNEQFF.

In this sample, this clonotype turned up many times. The chain combines TRBV12-3 or TRBV12-4 with TRBJ2-4; 11 nucleotides line up with TRBD2. With V trimmed by 5 bases and J by 16 bases, 10 bases remained unmatched. This CDR3 has 13 residues. This chain's CDR3 is CASSPFAGTSGYF. The DNA of the CDR3 is TGTGCCAGCAGTCCCTTTGCCGGGACTAGCGGTTACTTC.

At least ten counts were recorded for this clonotype. This rearrangement joins TRBV20-1 to TRBJ2-6, with 11 nucleotides matching TRBD2. This CDR3 has 17 residues. V was pared by 3 bases and J by 2 bases, with 6 bases of the junction left unmatched. Germline V gene sequence: CDR1 DFQATT, CDR2 SNEGSKA (reference sequence). In DNA, the CDR3 is TGCAGTGCTAGGCTAGCGGGAGGTTCACCTGGGGCCAACGTCCTGACTTTC. Amino acid sequence: CSARLAGGSPGANVLTF.

The chain uses TRBV19 and TRBJ1-2, with no clear D. CDR3 length: 14 amino acids. V was shortened by 4 bases and J by 4 bases, with 13 bases between the two germline ends. Germline CDR1 LNHDA, CDR2 SQIVND (reference sequence). This CDR3 reads CASSTDGRGYGYTF. CDR3 bases: TGTGCCAGTAGTACCGATGGTAGAGGCTATGGCTACACCTTC.

This clonotype was found many times. The chain links TRBV29-1 to TRBJ2-7, with TRBD1 as a possible D gene (9 bases). This CDR3 has 14 amino acids. Trimming pared 8 bases from V and 3 bases from J, leaving 20 bases between. Per germline, CDR1 SQVTM and CDR2 ANQGSEA. Here the CDR3 reads CSIGQGTSFYEQYF. The CDR3, as DNA: TGCAGCATTGGACAGGGGACTAGTTTCTACGAGCAGTACTTC.

This clonotype was recorded many times. The rearrangement links TRBV12-3 or TRBV12-4 to TRBJ2-1, with 12 bases that match TRBD2. This CDR3 contains 16 residues. Unmatched junction bases numbered 7, after V lost 6 bases and J lost 4 bases. This chain's CDR3 is CASRLAGGLTYNEQFF. CDR3 coding DNA: TGTGCCAGCAGGCTAGCGGGAGGGCTCACGTACAATGAGCAGTTCTTC.

This clonotype was seen many times. The chain links TRBV6-2 or TRBV6-3 to TRBJ2-7, with 9 bases lining up with TRBD1. V was clipped by 5 bases and J by 2 bases; unmatched bases: 7. From germline, CDR1 is MNHEY and CDR2 SVGEGT. The CDR3 has 15 amino acids. The CDR3 DNA reads as TGTGCCAGCAGTAGACCGGGACAGGGCACCTACGAGCAGTACTTC. This translates into CASSRPGQGTYEQYF.

This chain joins TRBV7-2 and TRBJ2-5; TRBD1 is a possible D gene (6 bases). The CDR3 is made up of 15 amino acids. V was cut by 4 bases and J by 0 bases, with 12 bases left in between. Germline V gives CDR1 SGHTA, CDR2 FQGNSA. CDR3 coding DNA: TGTGCCAGCAGCTCGGGACATATGTACCAAGAGACCCAGTACTTC. Its translation: CASSSGHMYQETQYF.

Only a few counts were recorded for this clonotype. The chain carries TRBV19 and TRBJ1-5; no definite D call. The germline V gene encodes CDR1 LNHDA and CDR2 SQIVND (reference sequence). V dropped 3 bases and J dropped 0 bases, with 9 bases sitting between them. The CDR3 consists of 15 residues. The DNA for the CDR3 is TGTGCCAGTAGTATTATTGGGGATAGCAATCAGCCCCAGCATTTT. Its protein is CASSIIGDSNQPQHF.

This clonotype was observed at least ten times. The V gene is TRBV20-1, the J gene TRBJ2-5, with D possibly matching TRBD2 (6 bases). Germline CDR1 reads DFQATT; CDR2 reads SNEGSKA (reference sequence). The CDR3 contains 13 residues. V lost 1 base, J lost 5 bases, and 11 bases lay in between. The CDR3 nucleotides are TGCAGTGCTAGAGTTAGCGGCGGTGAGACCCAGTACTTC. Its translation: CSARVSGGETQYF.

This clonotype was recorded many times. The chain couples TRBV4-1 to TRBJ1-3; D unresolved. The V and J ends lost 6 bases and 0 bases respectively, with 15 bases between them. The CDR3 is made up of 16 amino acids. Germline V CDR1 and CDR2: MGHRA, YSYEKL. The CDR3 region is CASRSGQIGSGNTIYF. DNA for the CDR3: TGCGCCAGCAGAAGTGGGCAGATTGGCTCTGGAAACACCATATATTTT.

This clonotype was found many times. This sequence joins TRBV12-3 or TRBV12-4 and TRBJ1-1, with D unresolved. The V end was cut by 2 bases, the J end by 0 bases, with 7 bases between. This CDR3 is 14 amino acids long. CDR3 DNA sequence: TGTGCCAGCAGTTTAAACGGATTGAACACTGAAGCTTTCTTT. This gives the protein CASSLNGLNTEAFF.